This T cell receptor (beta chain) came from a study of blood T cells in healthy people across ages. Study results and caveats: The diversity estimates, figures obtained from one million T cells, were considered underestimates. Aged donors had fewer naive CD4+ cells and lower diversity than long-lived donors. A conclusive naive versus antigen-experienced comparison was prevented by the unsorted PBMCs.

PCR was performed a second time for about 7 to 11 cycles using a sample-barcoded 5' primer and a J-beta primer mix. TCRdb used MiXCR to reprocess the 5' RACE reads, holding one entry per CDR3 protein. The table lists 700,000 to 850,000 distinct CDR3 sequences, 36% of them singletons. Losses at the gene ends were 4 bases for V and 6 bases for J; bases not matched to a gene: 22. This CDR3 comprises 20 residues. In germline, CDR1 is SGDLS, CDR2 YYNGEE. The amount of total RNA extracted per sample was at least 5 micrograms. This clonotype appeared a few times. Its antigen is still unknown. The clonotype originates from a man in his late teens or twenties in good health. The specimen was blood. The chain recombines TRBV9 with TRBJ2-6, with TRBD1 identical over 7 bases. The CDR3 loop reads CASSYPLGQKEKTEANVLTF. The DNA of the CDR3 is TGTGCCAGCAGCTATCCTCTGGGACAGAAAGAGAAGACTGAGGCCAACGTCCTGACTTTC.